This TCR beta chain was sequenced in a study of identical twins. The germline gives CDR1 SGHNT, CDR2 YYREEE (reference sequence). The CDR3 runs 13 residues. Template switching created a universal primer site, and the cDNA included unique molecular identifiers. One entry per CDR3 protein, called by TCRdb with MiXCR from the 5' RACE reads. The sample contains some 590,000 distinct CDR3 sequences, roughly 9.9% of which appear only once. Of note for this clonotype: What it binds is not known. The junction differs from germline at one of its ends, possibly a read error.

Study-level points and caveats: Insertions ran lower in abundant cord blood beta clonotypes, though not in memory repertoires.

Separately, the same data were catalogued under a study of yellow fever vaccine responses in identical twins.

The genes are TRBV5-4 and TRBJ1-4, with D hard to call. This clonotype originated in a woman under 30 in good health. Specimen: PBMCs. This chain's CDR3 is CAISPGLDEKLFF. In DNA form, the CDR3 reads TGTGCCATCAGCCCCGGGCTCGATGAAAAACTGTTTTTT.